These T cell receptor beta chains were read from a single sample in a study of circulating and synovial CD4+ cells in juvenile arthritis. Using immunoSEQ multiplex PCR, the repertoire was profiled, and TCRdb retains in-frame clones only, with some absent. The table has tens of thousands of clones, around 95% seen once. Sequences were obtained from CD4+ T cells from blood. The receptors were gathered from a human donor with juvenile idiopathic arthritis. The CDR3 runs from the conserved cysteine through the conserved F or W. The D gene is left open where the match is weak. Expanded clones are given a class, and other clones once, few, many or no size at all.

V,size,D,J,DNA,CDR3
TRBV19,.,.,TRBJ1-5,TGTGCCAGTAGTATTGCAGGGTACCAGCCCCAGCATTTT,CASSIAGYQPQHF
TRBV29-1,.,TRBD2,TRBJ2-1,TGCAGCGTAGGACTAGCGGGAGCCCATGAGCAGTTCTTC,CSVGLAGAHEQFF
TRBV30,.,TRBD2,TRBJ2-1,TGTGCCTGGAGTGCAAGCGGGGGGAGCTCCTACAATGAGCAGTTCTTC,CAWSASGGSSYNEQFF
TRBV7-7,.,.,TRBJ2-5,TGTGCCAGCAGCGCAGGACAGACGGGCCAAGAGACCCAGTACTTC,CASSAGQTGQETQYF
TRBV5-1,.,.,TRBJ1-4,TGCGCCAGCAGCTTGGCCGACCGGGATAATGAAAAACTGTTTTTT,CASSLADRDNEKLFF
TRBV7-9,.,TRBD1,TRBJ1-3,TGTGCCAGCAGCCGCGACAGGGCCTCTGGAAACACCATATATTTT,CASSRDRASGNTIYF
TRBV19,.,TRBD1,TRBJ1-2,TGTGCCAGTAGTATTCGGGACAGGGCTTCTAACTATGGCTACACCTTC,CASSIRDRASNYGYTF
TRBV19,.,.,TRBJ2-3,TGTGCCAGTAGCGGAGGGCCCCCGTTTGCTACGCAGTATTTT,CASSGGPPFATQYF
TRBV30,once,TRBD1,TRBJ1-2,TGTGCCTGGAGTCCTGGCAGGGGGCGCCTCAATGGCTACACCTTC,CAWSPGRGRLNGYTF
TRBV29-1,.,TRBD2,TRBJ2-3,TGCAGCGGGGGGGGGAGGTCAGATACGCAGTATTTT,CSGGGRSDTQYF
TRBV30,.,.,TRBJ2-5,TGTGCCTGGAGACTGACAGGCCGAGGGACCCAGTACTTC,CAWRLTGRGTQYF
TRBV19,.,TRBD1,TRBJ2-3,TGTGCCCTAATCCGAGACAGGGGTTGGACAGATACGCAGTATTTT,CALIRDRGWTDTQYF
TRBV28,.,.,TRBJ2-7,TGTGCCAGCAGTATAACTTTAGGGACTCCATTGGTCGACGAGCAGTACTTC,CASSITLGTPLVDEQYF
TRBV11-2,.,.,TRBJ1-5,TGTGCCAGCAGCCCGACCGGGGGTCGGCCCCAGCATTTT,CASSPTGGRPQHF
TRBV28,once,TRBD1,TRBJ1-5,TGTGCCAGCAGTCAATTGTTGTTTACCGGGACAGGCAATCAGCCCCAGCATTTT,CASSQLLFTGTGNQPQHF
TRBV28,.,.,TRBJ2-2,TGTGCCAGCAGTTTTTCGGGAGAGGCCCTCGGCTGGGGCACCGGGGAGCTGTTTTTT,CASSFSGEALGWGTGELFF
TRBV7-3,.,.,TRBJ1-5,TGTGCCAGCAGCTTAAGCCAGGGTCAGCCCCAGCATTTT,CASSLSQGQPQHF
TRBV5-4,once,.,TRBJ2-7,TGTGCCAGCAGCCTGGGACCGGCGGGGGCCCAGTACGAGCAGTACTTC,CASSLGPAGAQYEQYF
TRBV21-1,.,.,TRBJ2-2,TGTGCCAGCAGCAAAGGGGCGGGACGGGGGACCGGGGAGCTGTTTTTT,CASSKGAGRGTGELFF
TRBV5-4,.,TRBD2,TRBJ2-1,TGTGCCAGCACCCGACAGAGTCTAGCGGGGGGCCGAAATGAGCAGTTCTTC,CASTRQSLAGGRNEQFF
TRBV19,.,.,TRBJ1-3,TGTGCCAGTAGTCGCGGGGCGGAGGGAAACACCATATATTTT,CASSRGAEGNTIYF
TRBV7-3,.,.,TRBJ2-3,TGTGCCAGCAGCCCCGTCCCCAGGGGTGGCACAGATACGCAGTATTTT,CASSPVPRGGTDTQYF
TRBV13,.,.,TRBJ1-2,TGTGCCAGCAGCTTACCCCCGAGCAAGGAGGTGGACTATGGCTACACCTTC,CASSLPPSKEVDYGYTF
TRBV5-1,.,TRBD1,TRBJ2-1,TGCGCCAGCAGCATTACAGGGGACTCCTACAATGAGCAGTTCTTC,CASSITGDSYNEQFF
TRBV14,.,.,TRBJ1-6,TGTGCCAGCAGCCATCGGACGGGACACCTTAATTCACCCCTCCACTTT,CASSHRTGHLNSPLHF
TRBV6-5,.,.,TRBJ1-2,TGTGCCAGCAGTAATAGACAAACCGGGACACCTATTTACACCTTC,CASSNRQTGTPIYTF
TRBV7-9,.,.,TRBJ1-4,TGTGCCAGCATCGGCCGGCAGGGCCCTACTAATGAAAAACTGTTTTTT,CASIGRQGPTNEKLFF
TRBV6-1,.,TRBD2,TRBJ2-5,TGTGCCAGCAGTGAGGGGGTGCCTAGCGGGAGAAGGGTGACCCAGTACTTC,CASSEGVPSGRRVTQYF
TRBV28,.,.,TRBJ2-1,TGTGCCAGCGAGCGCCGATTAACGGATGAGCAGTTCTTC,CASERRLTDEQFF
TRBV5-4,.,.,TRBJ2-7,TGTGCCAGCAGCCCGCAACCCCCCACAAGGGGCCCCTACGAGCAGTACTTC,CASSPQPPTRGPYEQYF
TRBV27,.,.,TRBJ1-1,TGTGCCAGCAGTTTGGGCAGCACCTACACTGAAGCTTTCTTT,CASSLGSTYTEAFF
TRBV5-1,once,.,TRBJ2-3,TGCGCCAGCAGCTTCTTCCCCGGTCCCTCAGGGGGGGATACGCAGTATTTT,CASSFFPGPSGGDTQYF
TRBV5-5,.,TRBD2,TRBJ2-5,TGTGCCAGCAGCAAGGAACCTAGCGGGGGGGCGATAGAGACCCAGTACTTC,CASSKEPSGGAIETQYF
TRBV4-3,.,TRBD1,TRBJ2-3,TGCGCCAGCAGCCTATCGGACAGGGAAAAAGATACGCAGTATTTT,CASSLSDREKDTQYF
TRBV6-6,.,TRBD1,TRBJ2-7,TGTGCCAGCAGTTCCCCGGGACAGGGGACCTACGAGCAGTACTTC,CASSSPGQGTYEQYF
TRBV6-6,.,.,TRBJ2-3,TGTGCCAGCAGTTCCCTAACAGGGTTAGGCACAGATACGCAGTATTTT,CASSSLTGLGTDTQYF
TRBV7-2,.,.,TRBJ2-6,TGTGCCAGCAGCTTGGAGGGGACTTCTGGGGCCAACGTCCTGACTTTC,CASSLEGTSGANVLTF
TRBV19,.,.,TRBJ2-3,TGTGCCAGTAGCCCCTGGGCAGGCACAGATACGCAGTATTTT,CASSPWAGTDTQYF
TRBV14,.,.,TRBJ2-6,TGTGCCAGCAGCCAAGATTGGGGGCTCCCCTCTGGGGCCAACGTCCTGACTTTC,CASSQDWGLPSGANVLTF
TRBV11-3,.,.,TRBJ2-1,TGTGCCAGCAGCTCACCCTCTCGGGGATTCGACATGAACTACAATGAGCAGTTCTTC,CASSSPSRGFDMNYNEQFF
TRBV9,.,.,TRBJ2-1,TGTGCCAGCAGCGTAGACCCGGGGGGCCCTGACAATGAGCAGTTCTTC,CASSVDPGGPDNEQFF
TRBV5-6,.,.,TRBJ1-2,TGTGCCAGCAGCGAGGGAGTGGGATATGGCTACACCTTC,CASSEGVGYGYTF
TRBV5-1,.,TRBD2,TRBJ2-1,TGCGCCAGCAGCCCGGGACTAGCGGGGTACTACAATGAGCAGTTCTTC,CASSPGLAGYYNEQFF
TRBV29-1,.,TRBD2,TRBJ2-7,TGCAGCGTTGAAGACAAGGGACTAGCGGAGACCTACGAGCAGTACTTC,CSVEDKGLAETYEQYF
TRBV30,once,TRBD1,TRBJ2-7,TGTGCCTGGAGAGTTCCCGGGACAGGGGGCATGAAGTACTTC,CAWRVPGTGGMKYF
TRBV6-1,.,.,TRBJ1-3,TGTGCCAGCAGTGAAACCGGCGGGTTGGACACCATATATTTT,CASSETGGLDTIYF
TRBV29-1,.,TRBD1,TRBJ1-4,TGCAGCGTTGTTCAGGGGGATGAAAAACTGTTTTTT,CSVVQGDEKLFF
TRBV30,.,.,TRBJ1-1,TGTGCCTGGTTAGACAGGCCCAACACTGAAGCTTTCTTT,CAWLDRPNTEAFF
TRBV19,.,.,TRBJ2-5,TGTGCCAGTAGTCCCGAGGGGAGGGGGGGCTTCCAAGAGACCCAGTACTTC,CASSPEGRGGFQETQYF
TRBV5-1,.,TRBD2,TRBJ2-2,TGCGCCAGCAGCTCGGCTAGCGGGGGCAACACCGGGGAGCTGTTTTTT,CASSSASGGNTGELFF
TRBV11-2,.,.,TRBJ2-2,TGTGCCAGCACCCAGTCGGGATCCGGGGAGCTGTTTTTT,CASTQSGSGELFF
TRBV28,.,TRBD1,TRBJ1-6,TGTGCCAGCAGTTTATGGGCAGGGGGTAATTCACCCCTCCACTTT,CASSLWAGGNSPLHF
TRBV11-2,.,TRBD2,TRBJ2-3,TGTGCCAGCAGCCGTACTCCGGGACTAGCGGGAGTAAGGTATACGCAGTATTTT,CASSRTPGLAGVRYTQYF
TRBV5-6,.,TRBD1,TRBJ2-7,TGTGCCAGCACCTATGGCGGGACAGGGGTTTCCTACGAGCAGTACTTC,CASTYGGTGVSYEQYF
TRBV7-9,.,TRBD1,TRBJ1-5,TGTGCCAGCAGCTCGACAGGGGATCAAGCCCAGCATTTT,CASSSTGDQAQHF